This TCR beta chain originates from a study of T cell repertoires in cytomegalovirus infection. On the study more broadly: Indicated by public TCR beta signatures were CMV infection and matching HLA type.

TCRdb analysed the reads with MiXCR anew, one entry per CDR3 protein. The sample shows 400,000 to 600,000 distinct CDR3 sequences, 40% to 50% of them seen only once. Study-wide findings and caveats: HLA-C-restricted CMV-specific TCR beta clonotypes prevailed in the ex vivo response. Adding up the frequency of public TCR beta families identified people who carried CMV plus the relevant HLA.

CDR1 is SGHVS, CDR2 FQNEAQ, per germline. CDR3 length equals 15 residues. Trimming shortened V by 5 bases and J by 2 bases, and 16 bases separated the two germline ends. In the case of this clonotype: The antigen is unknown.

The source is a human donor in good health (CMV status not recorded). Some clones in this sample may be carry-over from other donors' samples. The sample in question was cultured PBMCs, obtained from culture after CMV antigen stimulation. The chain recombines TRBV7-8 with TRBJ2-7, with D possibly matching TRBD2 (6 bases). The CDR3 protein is CASSPLEGSAYEQYF. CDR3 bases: TGTGCCAGCAGCCCCCTGGAGGGGAGCGCCTACGAGCAGTACTTC. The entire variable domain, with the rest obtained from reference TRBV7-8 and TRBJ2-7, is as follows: GAGVSQSPRYKVAKRGQDVALRCDPISGHVSLFWYQQALGQGPEFLTYFQNEAQLDKSGLPSDRFFAERPEGSVSTLKIQRTQQEDSAVYLCASSPLEGSAYEQYFGPGTRLTVT.